These 21 T cell receptor beta chains were sequenced from one sample in a study of T cells in Graves' hyperthyroidism and ophthalmopathy. TCR beta CDR3 regions were amplified from RNA transcripts. The HTBI primer set was used in a first-round RT-PCR of the TCR CDR3. TCRdb independently ran MiXCR on the multiplex PCR reads; one entry per CDR3 protein. Here the sample spans around 450,000 distinct CDR3 sequences, around 16% being singletons. Material: blood. The receptors were sampled from a woman in her late teens or twenties with Graves' hyperthyroidism.

This clonotype showed up just a few times. The V and J genes are TRBV3-1 and TRBJ1-2; D might be TRBD1 (5 bases). The CDR3 extends over 15 amino acids. CDR1 and CDR2 from the germline V gene are LGHDT and YNNKEL (reference sequence). The V end lost 1 base, the J end lost 3 bases, and 12 bases lay between the germline ends. CDR3 nucleotides: TGTGCCAGCAGCCAAGGAGAGAGGGGTGACTATGGCTACACCTTC. Translation gives CASSQGERGDYGYTF. Combining the CDR3 with reference TRBV3-1 and TRBJ1-2 gives the whole variable domain DTAVSQTPKYLVTQMGNDKSIKCEQNLGHDTMYWYKQDSKKFLKIMFSYNNKELIINETVPNRFSPKSPDKAHLNLHINSLELGDSAVYFCASSQGERGDYGYTFGSGTRLTVV.

About this clonotype: A read error may be the cause here, since a much bigger clone is one base away. The rearrangement links TRBV5-1 to TRBJ2-2, with 7 nucleotides matching TRBD1. The CDR3 spans 16 residues. Looked up from germline, CDR1 is SGHRS and CDR2 is YFSETQ. Here the CDR3 DNA reads TGCGCCAGCAGCCCACGACAGGGCGTGAACGCCGGGGAGCTGTTTTTT. It translates to CASSPRQGVNAGELFF.

This clonotype has a count of ten or more. The chain employs TRBV13 and TRBJ2-1, with D perhaps matching TRBD2 (7 bases). From germline, CDR1 is PRHDT and CDR2 FYEKMQ (reference sequence). The CDR3 has 15 amino acids. The V gene lost 2 bases and the J gene lost 8 bases, with 16 bases spanning the gap. This chain's CDR3 is CASSLLAEGDDEQFF. DNA for the CDR3: TGTGCCAGCAGCTTACTAGCGGAGGGGGACGATGAGCAGTTCTTC.

V usage is TRBV15 and J usage is TRBJ2-7; no firm D call. The CDR3 consists of 13 residues. CDR1 LNHNV and CDR2 YYDKDF come from the germline V gene (reference sequence). The ends were cut back, 2 bases at V and 0 bases at J, with 5 bases in the middle. This chain's CDR3 is CATSRSDSYEQYF. The CDR3 nucleotides are TGTGCCACCAGCAGATCCGACTCCTACGAGCAGTACTTC.

This clonotype has a count of ten or more. V gene TRBV28 combines with J gene TRBJ1-1; 10 nucleotides line up with TRBD1. V dropped 2 bases and J dropped 1; count of bases not matched to a gene: 10. The CDR3 sequence is 18 residues long. The V gene's germline CDR1 is MDHEN and CDR2 SYDVKM. CDR3 bases: TGTGCCAGCAGTTTAGTGTACCGGACAGGGGGGTGGAACACTGAAGCTTTCTTT. Protein: CASSLVYRTGGWNTEAFF.

This clonotype occurred many times. The chain carries TRBV5-1 and TRBJ2-1; TRBD1 aligns across 7 bases. J was trimmed by 1 base and V by 0 bases; bases with no gene match: 7. The CDR3 is 17 amino acids. Germline values: CDR1 SGHRS, CDR2 YFSETQ. The CDR3 reads CASSLEAQGKSYNEQFF. CDR3 bases: TGCGCCAGCAGCTTGGAGGCACAGGGGAAATCCTACAATGAGCAGTTCTTC.

This clonotype was seen at least ten times. The chain joins TRBV20-1 to TRBJ2-3; TRBD1 matches at 10 bases. Germline CDR1 and CDR2: DFQATT and SNEGSKA (reference sequence). The V and J ends lost 3 bases and 6 bases, in that order; junction bases with no gene match: 6. CDR3 size: 14 residues. For the CDR3, the DNA is TGCAGTGCTAGGACAGGGGGCATGGGGGATACGCAGTATTTT. It specifies CSARTGGMGDTQYF.

This chain links TRBV20-1 with TRBJ2-1; 7 bases line up with TRBD2. The V segment lost 3 bases and the J segment 1 base; nucleotides outside the gene matches: 9. The CDR3 spans 16 residues. CDR1 and CDR2 from the germline V gene are DFQATT and SNEGSKA (reference sequence). CDR3 sequence: CSARGGEVGSYNEQFF. In nucleotides, the CDR3 is TGCAGTGCTAGGGGGGGGGAGGTTGGTTCCTACAATGAGCAGTTCTTC.

This clonotype was found a few times. This rearrangement joins TRBV15 to TRBJ2-1; D gene ambiguous. V was pared by 1 base and J by 1 base, with 5 bases between. The V gene's germline CDR1 is LNHNV and CDR2 YYDKDF (reference sequence). CDR3 length equals 14 residues. CDR3 in DNA: TGTGCCACCAGCAGAGTTTTTTCCTACAATGAGCAGTTCTTC. Amino acid sequence: CATSRVFSYNEQFF.

The chain recombines TRBV7-6 with TRBJ2-5; D is possibly TRBD1 (6 bases). The germline gives CDR1 SGHVS, CDR2 FNYEAQ. The CDR3 loop spans 17 amino acids. V gave up 4 bases and J gave up 0 bases, with 18 bases separating them. CDR3 DNA sequence: TGTGCCAGCAGCTCACTATTCCGGGACAACGACCAAGAGACCCAGTACTTC. Translating gives CASSSLFRDNDQETQYF. Full variable domain (remainder filled in from reference TRBV7-6 and TRBJ2-5): GAGVSQSPRYKVTKRGQDVALRCDPISGHVSLYWYRQALGQGPEFLTYFNYEAQQDKSGLPNDRFSAERPEGSISTLTIQRTEQRDSAMYRCASSSLFRDNDQETQYFGPGTRLLVL.

This clonotype was counted at least ten times. V is TRBV20-1 and J is TRBJ2-7; TRBD1 might be the D (5 bases). Per the germline V gene, CDR1 is DFQATT and CDR2 is SNEGSKA (reference sequence). CDR3 length: 12 amino acids. V was pared by 3 bases and J by 5 bases, with 11 bases between. Written as DNA, the CDR3 is TGCAGTGCTAGCCAATGGGGCCACGAGCAGTACTTC. Protein product: CSASQWGHEQYF.

About this clonotype: A read error is possible here, since a much larger clone lies one base away. J is TRBJ2-2 and V is TRBV5-1, with D unresolved. Germline CDR1 reads SGHRS; CDR2 reads YFSETQ. The CDR3 runs 15 residues. CDR3 in DNA: TGCACCAGCAGCTTACCTAACTCGAACACCGGGGAGCTGTTTTTT. It translates to CTSSLPNSNTGELFF.

This clonotype was detected many times. V gene TRBV28 combines with J gene TRBJ1-5; no clear D. V shed 5 bases and J shed 9 bases, with 8 bases lying between them. The germline V gene encodes CDR1 MDHEN and CDR2 SYDVKM. This CDR3 has 11 amino acids. CDR3 region: CASSPDGPQHF. The CDR3 DNA sequence: TGTGCCAGCAGTCCCGATGGGCCCCAGCATTTT. Filled out from reference TRBV28 and TRBJ1-5, the complete variable domain reads DVKVTQSSRYLVKRTGEKVFLECVQDMDHENMFWYRQDPGLGLRLIYFSYDVKMKEKGDIPEGYSVSREKKERFSLILESASTNQTSMYLCASSPDGPQHFGDGTRLSIL.

This clonotype has ten or more counts. The chain has TRBV6-1 and TRBJ2-1; 9 bases are shared with TRBD1. The CDR3 consists of 16 residues. Per the germline V gene, CDR1 is MNHNS and CDR2 is SASEGT. After removal of 5 bases from V and 2 bases from J, the junction contained 7 bases not matched to a gene. As DNA, the CDR3 is TGTGCCAGCAGTAGGGACAGGGCCACCCCCTACAATGAGCAGTTCTTC. Translated: CASSRDRATPYNEQFF.

Ten or more counts support this clonotype. The rearrangement links TRBV15 to TRBJ2-7; no definite D call. This CDR3 comprises 15 residues. Germline V gene data show CDR1 as LNHNV and CDR2 as YYDKDF (reference sequence). V was trimmed by 0 bases and J by 3 bases, leaving 12 bases between them. The CDR3 loop reads CATSREGSAGYEQYF. The CDR3 DNA reads TGTGCCACCAGCAGAGAGGGTTCGGCAGGCTACGAGCAGTACTTC.

Ten or more counts support this clonotype. The V call is TRBV7-2, the J call TRBJ2-5; 8 bases align to TRBD1. Germline CDR1 SGHTA, CDR2 FQGNSA. The CDR3 totals 15 residues. V trimming: 5 bases; J trimming: 5 bases; junction bases outside the gene matches: 10. The DNA of the CDR3 is TGTGCCAGCAGCCCAGGGACAGGTGTGATTGAGACCCAGTACTTC. As protein: CASSPGTGVIETQYF.

This clonotype has just a few counts. The limits of the CDR3 on the DNA are not certain, so only TCRdb's listed CDR3 is given. V gene TRBV28 combines with J gene TRBJ1-5; the D call TRBD1 from the table was never checked on the DNA. Per the germline V gene, CDR1 is MDHEN and CDR2 is SYDVKM. The CDR3 length equals 16 residues, ends included. Here the CDR3 reads CATTRVGGGSNQPRHF.

This clonotype was seen many times. The rearrangement links TRBV11-2 to TRBJ1-1, with unresolved D. The ends were cut back, 1 base at V and 10 bases at J, with 10 bases in the middle. Germline CDR1 SGHAT, CDR2 FQNNGV. The CDR3 consists of 12 residues. The CDR3 protein is CASSLATSLAFF. The DNA for the CDR3 is TGTGCCAGCAGCTTAGCAACCTCTCTAGCTTTCTTT.

This clonotype has more than one count but fewer than ten. The V call is TRBV20-1, the J call TRBJ2-4; D is possibly TRBD1 (6 bases). CDR1 is DFQATT and CDR2 is SNEGSKA in the germline V gene (reference sequence). CDR3 length: 15 amino acids. V was cut by 5 bases and J by 4 bases, with 18 bases left in between. The CDR3 loop reads CSAGARSGEKNIQYF. In DNA form, the CDR3 reads TGCAGTGCTGGAGCTCGGTCAGGGGAAAAAAACATTCAGTACTTC.

CDR3 sequence (DNA): TGTGCCAGCAGCCGTGCAGAAGGGGGTCGGTACTTC. It translates to CASSRAEGGRYF. The V and J genes are TRBV3-1 and TRBJ2-5; D is perhaps TRBD1 (6 bases). CDR1 is LGHDT, CDR2 YNNKEL, per germline (reference sequence). The CDR3 runs to 12 residues. The germline V and J ends were trimmed by 4 bases and 13 bases, with 16 bases remaining between them.

The rearrangement joins TRBV27 to TRBJ1-1; D is unresolved. Germline-derived CDR1 and CDR2 are MNHEY and SMNVEV (reference sequence). V dropped 6 bases and J dropped 0 bases, with 14 bases sitting between them. The CDR3 loop spans 15 amino acids. The CDR3 sequence is CASSDSDYMNTEAFF. The CDR3 DNA is TGTGCCAGCAGCGACTCTGATTACATGAACACTGAAGCTTTCTTT.